This paragraph reports one T cell receptor beta chain. CDR3 length: 13 amino acids. Germline assignment: CDR1 MDHEN and CDR2 SYDVKM. V dropped 5 bases and J dropped 8 bases, with 15 bases sitting between them. Original handling: How many nucleated cells were present was estimated from reference gene primer amplification. Clones were sequenced by immunoSEQ multiplex PCR, and TCRdb holds only the in-frame ones, with some missing. That table supplies the V and J calls and clone size; D and trimming were determined from the DNA. The sample gives about 360,000 clones, 85% to 90% of which show up once; about 3% is in the top ten. This entry comes from a study of blood T cell repertoires in COVID-19. Study summary: The United States, Italy and Spain supplied acute and convalescent COVID-19 samples.

Source material: peripheral blood. The chain combines TRBV28 with TRBJ1-2; D is perhaps TRBD1 (5 bases). The sequence derives from a human donor in a cohort sampled during active COVID-19. The DNA for the CDR3 is TGTGCCAGCAGTCCTCAGCCGGGGGAGGGCTACACCTTC. Translating it yields CASSPQPGEGYTF.